Sequencing of this TCR beta chain was carried out in a study of tumor-infiltrating lymphocytes in primary liver carcinoma (TCRdb year 2017). For the study in its entirety: The five patients, three men and two women aged 30 to 69 years, had hepatocellular carcinoma (four) or combined HCC and intrahepatic cholangiocarcinoma (one). The tumors of the five patients were staged as T1-T3 N0M0, with maximum diameters ranging from about 4 to 10 cm. Roughly 3.5 to 7.5 million productive TCRbeta reads were obtained per sample, and no significant difference in read depth was found between tissue types. For each liver tumor, the study sampled five regions along with adjacent normal tissue and blood, and applied TCRbeta repertoire sequencing, expression microarrays and whole-exome sequencing. A total of 35 or so specimens from 5 patients, comprising some 25 tumor regions, 5 adjacent noncancerous liver tissues and 5 peripheral blood samples, were covered by TCRbeta repertoire sequencing. To link TCRbeta repertoire diversity to the local molecular phenotype, the 20 to 25 tumor region samples were profiled with Agilent mRNA microarrays. Repertoires from technical replicates were highly reproducible, with mean shared-clone rates roughly 0.9 and correlation coefficients above 0.98.

Without any cell sorting, total RNA and DNA were co-extracted from 20-30 mg of bulk tissue using the AllPrep DNA/RNA mini kit. Roughly five patients with histopathologically diagnosed primary liver carcinoma underwent surgical resection in China between November 2015 and 2016. Patients had chronic HBV infection and were treatment-naive at sampling. Each tumor was sampled at five spatially separated regions: the tumor centre plus the superior, inferior, left-lateral and right-lateral poles. More than 85% viable tumor cells were found by histology in every tumor sample. Each fresh piece of tumor and adjacent tissue was cut in two, with one half stored in RNAlater at -80 degrees C and the other half sent for histology. The CDR3 starts with the cysteine, ends with the phenylalanine, and has 13 residues. The read is trimmed to its CDR3 DNA, 39 bases read in frame from base 1. The germline V gene gives CDR1 as SGHRS and CDR2 as YFSETQ.

A constant-region primer and ProtoScript II reverse transcriptase were used to reverse-transcribe TCRbeta-specific cDNA from 500 ng total RNA. Three nested multiplex PCR rounds, following a slightly modified ARM-PCR procedure, were used to build the TCRbeta libraries. Each of the first two PCR rounds ran for approximately 10 cycles and used multiplex TRBV1-TRBV30 forward primers together with a Cbeta reverse primer. Sample barcodes and Illumina adapters were added in a final 25-cycle PCR with Deep VentR polymerase. Amplicons of 200-500 bp were gel-purified with a QIAquick gel extraction kit before sequencing. TCRbeta amplicons were sequenced on an Illumina HiSeq 2500 with 250-bp paired-end reads. The original methods were these. Reads were quality-trimmed with Trimmomatic v0.33, and paired reads were merged with FLASH v1.2.11 to recover full CDR3 sequences. V, D and J germline segments were assigned to the rearranged TCRbeta sequences using MiGEC v1.2.1b. VDJtools v1.0.0 computed clonotype statistics and Shannon-Wiener diversity indices. Except for diversity analysis, only the 250 most abundant clonotypes of each sample were used in subsequent analyses to reduce sampling bias. TCRdb's own reprocessing of the public reads used fastp at Q25 and MiXCR and kept productive beta chains. Here each entry gathers all rows of one CDR3 protein and keeps the most common genes and DNA. TCRdb's processing, not the study's, gives the V and J calls here. Recorded for this sample are some 22,000 distinct CDR3 sequences; approximately 71% of them occurred a single time. Of the sample, roughly a third falls within the top ten clones.

What the work shows at the level of the full study, not this receptor alone: Only the TCR beta chain was sequenced, so true repertoire diversity is likely underestimated because unpaired alpha chains were not captured. Just about 7.5-24% of top clones turned up in all five regions of a tumor, which suggests spatial heterogeneity among tumor-infiltrating T cells. Consistent with antigen-driven expansion, pairs of tumor regions showed higher repertoire overlap (mean about 35%) than either tumor-adjacent pairs (about 17%) or tumor-blood pairs (roughly 15%). Only 4 or 5 patients were included in the study, and the authors note that the findings should be validated in a larger study. The top 250 clones accounted for a significantly greater share of the repertoire in tumors than in blood (p = 0.039). Since the samples were bulk and unsorted, there was no way to compare CD4+ and CD8+ T cell repertoires.

As to this clonotype: Its antigen is not yet known. The junction shows a germline mismatch at one end, possibly a read error.

The clonotype originates from a woman aged 25 to 39 with primary liver carcinoma and hepatitis B virus infection. Recombination linked TRBV5-1 to TRBJ2-7; a weak D assignment points to TRBD1 (6 bases agree). Specimen: liver tumor tissue from sampling region 5. This specimen's cell subset or site label, per the study, means: tumor region T5, tumor centre. The CDR3 loop reads CASSWDKAYEQCF. Read as DNA, the sequence is TGCGCTAGCAGCTGGGACAAGGCCTACGAGCAGTGCTTC.